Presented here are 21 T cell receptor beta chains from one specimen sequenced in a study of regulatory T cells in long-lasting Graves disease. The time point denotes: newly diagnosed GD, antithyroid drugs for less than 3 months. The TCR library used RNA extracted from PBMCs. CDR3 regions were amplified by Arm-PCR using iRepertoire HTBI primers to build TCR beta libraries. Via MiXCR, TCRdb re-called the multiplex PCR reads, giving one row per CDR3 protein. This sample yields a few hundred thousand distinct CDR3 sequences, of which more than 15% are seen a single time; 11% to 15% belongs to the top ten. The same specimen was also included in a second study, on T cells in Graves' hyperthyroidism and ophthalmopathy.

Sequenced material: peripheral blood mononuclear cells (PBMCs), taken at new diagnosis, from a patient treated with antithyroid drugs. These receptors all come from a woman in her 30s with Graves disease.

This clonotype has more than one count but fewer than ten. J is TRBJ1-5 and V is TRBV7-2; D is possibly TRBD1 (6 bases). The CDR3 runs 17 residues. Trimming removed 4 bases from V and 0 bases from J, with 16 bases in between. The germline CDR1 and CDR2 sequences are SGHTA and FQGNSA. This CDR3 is CASSSQGSLYSNQPQHF. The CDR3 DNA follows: TGTGCCAGCAGCTCTCAGGGGAGTCTCTATAGCAATCAGCCCCAGCATTTT.

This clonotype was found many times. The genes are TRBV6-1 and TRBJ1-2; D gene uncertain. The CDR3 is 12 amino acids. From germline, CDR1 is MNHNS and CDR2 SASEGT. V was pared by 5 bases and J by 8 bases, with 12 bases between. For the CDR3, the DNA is TGTGCCAGCAGTCAGACAAAAGGGGGCTACACCTTC. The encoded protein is CASSQTKGGYTF.

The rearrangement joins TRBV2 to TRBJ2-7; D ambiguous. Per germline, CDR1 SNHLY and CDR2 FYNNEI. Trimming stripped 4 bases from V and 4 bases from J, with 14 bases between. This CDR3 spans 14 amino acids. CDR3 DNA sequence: TGTGCCAGCAGTGTCGCCCTAGGAAAGTACGAGCAGTACTTC. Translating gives CASSVALGKYEQYF.

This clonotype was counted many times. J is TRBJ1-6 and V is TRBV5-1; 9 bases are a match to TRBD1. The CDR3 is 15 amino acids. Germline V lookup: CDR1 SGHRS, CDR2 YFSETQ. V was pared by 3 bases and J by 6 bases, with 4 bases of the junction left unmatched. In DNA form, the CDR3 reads TGCGCCAGCAGCTCCACAGGGGGCGTTAATTCACCCCTCCACTTT. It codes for CASSSTGGVNSPLHF.

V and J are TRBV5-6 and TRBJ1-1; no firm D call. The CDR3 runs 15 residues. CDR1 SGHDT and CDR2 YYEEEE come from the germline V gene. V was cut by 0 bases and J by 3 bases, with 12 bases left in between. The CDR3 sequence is CASSLGPAGDTEAFF. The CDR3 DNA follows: TGTGCCAGCAGCTTGGGACCGGCGGGTGACACTGAAGCTTTCTTT. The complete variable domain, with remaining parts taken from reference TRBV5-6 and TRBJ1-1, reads DAGVTQSPTHLIKTRGQQVTLRCSPKSGHDTVSWYQQALGQGPQFIFQYYEEEERQRGNFPDRFSGHQFPNYSSELNVNALLLGDSALYLCASSLGPAGDTEAFFGQGTRLTVV.

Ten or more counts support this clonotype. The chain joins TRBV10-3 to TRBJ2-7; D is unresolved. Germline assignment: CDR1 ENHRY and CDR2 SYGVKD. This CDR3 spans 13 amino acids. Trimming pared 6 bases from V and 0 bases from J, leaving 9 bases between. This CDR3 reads CAISNHISYEQYF. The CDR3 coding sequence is TGTGCCATCAGCAACCATATCTCCTACGAGCAGTACTTC.

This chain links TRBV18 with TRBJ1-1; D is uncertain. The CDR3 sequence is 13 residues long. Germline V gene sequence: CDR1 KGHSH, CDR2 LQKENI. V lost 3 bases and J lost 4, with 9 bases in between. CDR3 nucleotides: TGTGCCAGCTCACCCGGGTCGGGCACTGAAGCTTTCTTT. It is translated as CASSPGSGTEAFF.

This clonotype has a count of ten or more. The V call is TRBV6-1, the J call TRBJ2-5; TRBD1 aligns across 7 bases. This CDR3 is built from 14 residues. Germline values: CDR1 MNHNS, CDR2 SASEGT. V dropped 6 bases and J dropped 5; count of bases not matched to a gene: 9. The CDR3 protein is CASSQTGTFETQYF. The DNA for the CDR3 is TGTGCCAGCAGCCAGACAGGGACGTTTGAGACCCAGTACTTC.

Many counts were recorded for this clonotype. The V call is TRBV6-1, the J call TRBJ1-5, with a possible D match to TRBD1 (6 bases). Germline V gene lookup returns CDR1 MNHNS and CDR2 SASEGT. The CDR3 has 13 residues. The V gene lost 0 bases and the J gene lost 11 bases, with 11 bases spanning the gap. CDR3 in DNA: TGTGCCAGCAGTGAAGCCCCACCAGGGGCCCAGCATTTT. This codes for CASSEAPPGAQHF.

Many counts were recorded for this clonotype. The DNA of the CDR3 is TGTGCCAGCAGTTACTCTCGGACTAGCAGTCAAGAGACCCAGTACTTC. As protein: CASSYSRTSSQETQYF. The chain couples TRBV6-5 to TRBJ2-5; 8 bases agree with TRBD2. CDR1 and CDR2 (germline): MNHEY, SVGAGI. CDR3 length equals 16 residues. The ends lost 0 bases at V and 2 bases at J; junction bases unmatched: 5.

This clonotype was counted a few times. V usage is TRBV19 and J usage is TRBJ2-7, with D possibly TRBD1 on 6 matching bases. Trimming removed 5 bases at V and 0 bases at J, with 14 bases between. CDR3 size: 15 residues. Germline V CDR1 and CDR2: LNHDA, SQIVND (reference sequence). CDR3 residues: CASSVSGQISYEQYF. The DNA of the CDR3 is TGTGCCAGTAGTGTATCTGGACAGATCTCCTACGAGCAGTACTTC.

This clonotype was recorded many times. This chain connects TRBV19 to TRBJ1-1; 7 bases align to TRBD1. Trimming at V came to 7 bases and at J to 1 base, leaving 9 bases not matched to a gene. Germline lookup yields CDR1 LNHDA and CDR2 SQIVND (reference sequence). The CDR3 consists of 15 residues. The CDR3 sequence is CASTRRGGQNTEAFF. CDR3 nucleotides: TGTGCCAGTACCAGGCGAGGGGGCCAGAACACTGAAGCTTTCTTT.

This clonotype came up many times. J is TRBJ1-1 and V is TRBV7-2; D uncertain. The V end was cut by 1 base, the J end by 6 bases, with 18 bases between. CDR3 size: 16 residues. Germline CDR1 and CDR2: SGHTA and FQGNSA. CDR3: CASSLGIGGPNAEAFF. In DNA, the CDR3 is TGTGCCAGCAGCTTAGGAATAGGCGGTCCAAACGCTGAAGCTTTCTTT.

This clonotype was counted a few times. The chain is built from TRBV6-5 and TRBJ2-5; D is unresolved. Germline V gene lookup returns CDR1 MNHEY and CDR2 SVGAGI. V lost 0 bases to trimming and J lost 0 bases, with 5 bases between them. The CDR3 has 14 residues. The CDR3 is CASSYSRNQETQYF. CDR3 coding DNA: TGTGCCAGCAGTTACTCGCGAAACCAAGAGACCCAGTACTTC.

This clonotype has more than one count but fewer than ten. CDR3 region: CAISDAYYEQYF. CDR3 nucleotide sequence: TGTGCCATCAGTGACGCCTACTACGAGCAGTACTTC. The chain uses TRBV10-3 and TRBJ2-7; D gene unclear. With 3 bases removed from V and 3 bases from J, the gap between germline ends came to 6 bases. Germline V gives CDR1 ENHRY, CDR2 SYGVKD. The CDR3 covers 12 residues.

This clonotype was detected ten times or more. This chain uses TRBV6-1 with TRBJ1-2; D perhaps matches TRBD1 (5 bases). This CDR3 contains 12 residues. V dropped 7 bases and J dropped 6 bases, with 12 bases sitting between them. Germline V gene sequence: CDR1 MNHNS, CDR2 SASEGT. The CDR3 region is CASKRRDDGYTF. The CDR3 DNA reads TGTGCCAGCAAGAGGCGGGACGATGGCTACACCTTC.

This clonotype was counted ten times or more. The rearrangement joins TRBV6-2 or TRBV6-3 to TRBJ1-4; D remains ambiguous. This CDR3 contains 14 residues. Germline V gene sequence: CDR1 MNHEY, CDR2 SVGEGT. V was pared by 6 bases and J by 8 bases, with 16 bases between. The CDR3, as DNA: TGTGCCAGCAGCGCCAGGAGACCCCTCGAAAAACTGTTTTTT. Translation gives CASSARRPLEKLFF.

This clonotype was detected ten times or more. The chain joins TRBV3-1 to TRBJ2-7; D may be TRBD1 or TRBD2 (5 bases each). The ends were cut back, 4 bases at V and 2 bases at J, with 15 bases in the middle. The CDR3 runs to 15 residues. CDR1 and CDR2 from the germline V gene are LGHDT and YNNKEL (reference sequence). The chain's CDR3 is CASSLGRREPYEQYF. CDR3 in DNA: TGTGCCAGCAGCCTGGGACGTAGAGAGCCCTACGAGCAGTACTTC.

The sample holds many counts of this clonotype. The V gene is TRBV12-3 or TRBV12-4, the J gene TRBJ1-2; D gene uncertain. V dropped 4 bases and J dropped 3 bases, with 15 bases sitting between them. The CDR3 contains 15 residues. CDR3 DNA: TGTGCCAGCAGTTCCCCCGAGGACGGATACTATGGCTACACCTTC. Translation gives CASSSPEDGYYGYTF.

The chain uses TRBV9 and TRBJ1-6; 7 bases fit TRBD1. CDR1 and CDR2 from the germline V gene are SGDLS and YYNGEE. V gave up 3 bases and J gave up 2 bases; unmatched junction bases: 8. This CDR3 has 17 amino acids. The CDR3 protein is CASSGTRTGTYNSPLHF. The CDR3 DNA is TGTGCCAGCAGCGGAACGCGGACAGGCACCTATAATTCACCCCTCCACTTT.

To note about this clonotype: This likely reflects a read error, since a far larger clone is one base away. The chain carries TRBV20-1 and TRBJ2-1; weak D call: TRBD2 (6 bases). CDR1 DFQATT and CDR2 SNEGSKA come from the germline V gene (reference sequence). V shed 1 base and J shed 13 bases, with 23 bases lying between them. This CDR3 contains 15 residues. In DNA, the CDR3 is TGCAGTGCTAGAGGGCATTCCTTCGGGGGAGAGACCCAGTTCTTC. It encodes CSARGHSFGGETQFF.